One T cell receptor (beta chain) is described in this entry. It has no known antigen specificity. No base quality values were provided; no much bigger clone lies one nucleotide off. RNA was extracted with the RNeasy kit and roughly 0.45 to 1 ug was reverse transcribed using random hexamers. The immunoSEQ multiplex PCR assay, which covers 54 Vbeta and 13 Jbeta segments, was used to amplify TCR beta CDR3 regions. To correct PCR amplification bias, a synthetic template baseline was used for both primer optimization and computational correction. On the authors' methods: Only productive sequences were kept, with reads annotated to V, D and J genes according to IMGT and analyzed in immunoSEQ Analyzer. Clonality was computed as one minus Shannon entropy normalized by log2 of the number of productive unique sequences. For each patient and control, public and private clones were evaluated within the 100 most prevalent clones. Susac-specific clones were defined as absent from healthy and MS cohorts, 850 to 1,300 published viral clones and other ImmuneACCESS disease sequences. The public reads were run again by TCRdb, first through fastp at Q25 and then through MiXCR, and only productive beta chains were kept. One record per CDR3 amino acid sequence lists the most common genes and DNA. The authors' filters were not applied to this entry. The sample contains approximately 190,000 distinct CDR3 sequences, 95% of them found a single time. The top ten constitute about 0.17% of the sample.

Including the terminal cysteine and phenylalanine, the CDR3 comprises 15 residues. Only the CDR3 DNA is retained, 45 bases long and in frame from the first base. Here V drops 7 bases and J drops 10 bases, and the junction holds 13 bases not matched to any gene. This sample is part of a study of CD8 T cells in Susac syndrome (dated by TCRdb to 2018 to 2020). Regarding the study in general: Of the Susac syndrome patients who were sequenced, over five had clinically active disease and roughly 8 were in clinical remission. The study used repertoire sequencing to test whether antigen drove CD8+ T cell activation and differentiation in Susac syndrome. Clonality of the CD8+ T cell repertoire was compared between about a dozen healthy donors, about 14 Susac syndrome patients and fewer than 16 multiple sclerosis patients. At the time of blood withdrawal, Susac syndrome patients were either therapy-naive, taking corticosteroids (with some also receiving IVIg), or on IVIg alone. What the work shows at the level of the full study, not this receptor alone: In the total CD8+ and CD8+ TEMRA repertoires, approximately 16 and five Susac-specific public clones, respectively, were identified. The TCR sequencing and HLA analysis was acknowledged to have included a relatively small number of individuals. Susac syndrome CD8+ repertoires showed clonal expansion, highest in CD8+ TEMRA cells and greater in clinically active than remitting patients.

Peripheral blood CD8+ and CD4+ T cells from healthy donors, Susac syndrome patients and multiple sclerosis patients were profiled by high-throughput TCR beta sequencing. The Susac syndrome patients fulfilled recently defined diagnostic criteria for definite or probable disease. Bulk CD8+ and CD4+ T cells were purified by magnetic negative isolation, whereas CD8+ TEMRA cells were enriched by FACS. Blood was collected in EDTA tubes and processed within 24 hours, with PBMCs isolated through density gradient centrifugation. PBMCs destined for TCR sequencing were cryopreserved in liquid nitrogen and later thawed in a 37 °C water bath. Purity of sorted or isolated CD4+, CD8+ and CD8+ TEMRA cells was at least 90%.

Sequenced input: CD8+ T cells from PBMCs. The sequence is built from TRBV12-3 or TRBV12-4 and TRBJ2-1; 10 bases in the junction line up with TRBD2. The sequence came from a human donor with Susac syndrome. CDR3 region: CASNPGLAGVGEQFF. The sequenced DNA is TGTGCCAGCAACCCGGGGCTAGCGGGAGTCGGAGAGCAGTTCTTC.